The 20 T cell receptor beta chains in this list originate from one sample, sequenced in a study of shared clonotypes between healthy human individuals. Data came from immunoSEQ multiplex PCR; TCRdb stores just in-frame clones and leaves some out. The table records millions of clones, around 90% of them present only once. What was sequenced was naive CD4+ T cells sorted from blood. Subset in this sample: CD45RA+ positively selected. The source is a man aged 18 to 30 in good health.

The rearrangement joins TRBV7-9 to TRBJ2-1; the match to TRBD1 covers 7 bases. The germline CDR1 and CDR2 sequences are SEHNR and FQNEAQ (reference sequence). The V segment lost 1 base and the J segment 7 bases; nucleotides outside the gene matches: 7. The CDR3 is made up of 15 amino acids. CDR3 loop: CASSLGDRDMNEQFF. The CDR3 region has the DNA TGTGCCAGCAGCTTAGGAGACAGGGATATGAATGAGCAGTTCTTC. Full variable domain (remainder filled in from reference TRBV7-9 and TRBJ2-1): DTGVSQNPRHKITKRGQNVTFRCDPISEHNRLYWYRQTLGQGPEFLTYFQNEAQLEKSRLLSDRFSAERPKGSFSTLEIQRTEQGDSAMYLCASSLGDRDMNEQFFGPGTRLTVL.

The V call is TRBV19, the J call TRBJ2-7, with 9 bases matching TRBD1. The CDR3 totals 13 residues. V was pared by 6 bases and J by 4 bases, with 4 bases of the junction left unmatched. The V gene's germline CDR1 is LNHDA and CDR2 SQIVND (reference sequence). CDR3 sequence (DNA): TGTGCCAGTAGACTGACAGGGGGATACGAGCAGTACTTC. Translating gives CASRLTGGYEQYF.

The chain joins TRBV5-1 to TRBJ2-1, with 8 bases lining up with TRBD2. In germline, CDR1 is SGHRS, CDR2 YFSETQ. After removal of 0 bases from V and 4 bases from J, the junction contained 3 bases not matched to a gene. This CDR3 spans 15 amino acids. As DNA, the CDR3 is TGCGCCAGCAGCTTGGCTGCGGGGGGATACAATGAGCAGTTCTTC. Protein product: CASSLAAGGYNEQFF. Supplemented by reference TRBV5-1 and TRBJ2-1, the full variable domain reads KAGVTQTPRYLIKTRGQQVTLSCSPISGHRSVSWYQQTPGQGLQFLFEYFSETQRNKGNFPGRFSGRQFSNSRSEMNVSTLELGDSALYLCASSLAAGGYNEQFFGPGTRLTVL.

The genes are TRBV27 and TRBJ2-2; 7 positions match TRBD1. Unmatched junction bases numbered 12, after V lost 5 bases and J lost 6 bases. The CDR3 loop spans 16 amino acids. Germline lookup yields CDR1 MNHEY and CDR2 SMNVEV (reference sequence). CDR3 sequence: CASSENRGKGAGELFF. The CDR3 DNA reads TGTGCCAGCAGTGAGAACAGGGGAAAAGGGGCCGGGGAGCTGTTTTTT.

Remarks on this clone: Within the sample, other DNA sequences also encode this same CDR3. The chain combines TRBV18 with TRBJ1-3; D is perhaps TRBD1 (5 bases). The CDR3 sequence is 14 residues long. V gave up 1 base and J gave up 2 bases, with 6 bases separating them. CDR1 and CDR2 (germline): KGHSH, LQKENI. The CDR3 DNA reads TGTGCCAGCTCACCACAGGGACCTGGAAACACCATATATTTT. Its translation is CASSPQGPGNTIYF.

This sequence joins TRBV7-2 and TRBJ2-7, with 7 bases fitting TRBD2. Trimming cost V 5 bases and J 5 bases; bases outside gene matches: 6. Germline V CDR1 and CDR2: SGHTA, FQGNSA. The CDR3 sequence is 13 residues long. DNA of the CDR3: TGTGCCAGCAGCCCGGGACTAAGAAACGAGCAGTACTTC. The encoded protein is CASSPGLRNEQYF. Full variable domain (rest looked up from reference TRBV7-2 and TRBJ2-7): GAGVSQSPSNKVTEKGKDVELRCDPISGHTALYWYRQSLGQGLEFLIYFQGNSAPDKSGLPSDRFSAERTGGSVSTLTIQRTQQEDSAVYLCASSPGLRNEQYFGPGTRLTVT.

In the case of this clone: Distinct nucleotide sequences in the sample also encode this CDR3. The chain couples TRBV5-4 to TRBJ2-1, with 9 positions matching TRBD2. The CDR3 runs to 15 residues. After removal of 1 base from V and 4 bases from J, the junction contained 3 bases not matched to a gene. The germline V gene has CDR1 SGHNT and CDR2 YYREEE (reference sequence). CDR3 nucleotides: TGTGCCAGCAGCTTGACTAGCGGGTCTTACAATGAGCAGTTCTTC. This sequence encodes CASSLTSGSYNEQFF.

Of note for this clone: One end of the junction fails to match germline, which may point to a read error. The CDR3 loop reads CASSLGLGSGNTIYF. The DNA of the CDR3 is TGTGCTAGCAGCTTAGGGTTGGGTTCTGGAAACACCATATATTTT. V is TRBV7-7 and J is TRBJ1-3; D gene unclear. Per the germline V gene, CDR1 is SSHAT and CDR2 is FNYEAQ (reference sequence). The CDR3 loop spans 15 amino acids.

Notes on this clone: This sample includes further DNA sequences coding for the same CDR3. The chain joins TRBV6-5 to TRBJ1-5; 7 nucleotides agree with TRBD1. The CDR3 sequence is 13 residues long. Germline-derived CDR1 and CDR2 are MNHEY and SVGAGI. With 5 bases clipped from V and 6 bases from J, the junction kept 4 bases outside the gene matches. The CDR3 DNA reads as TGTGCCAGCAGTCGGACAGGTGGTCAGCCCCAGCATTTT. Amino acids: CASSRTGGQPQHF.

With regard to this clone: The junction departs from the called germline gene at one end, perhaps through a read error. Here the CDR3 DNA reads TGTGCCAGCAGCCCCTCGGTACCCAATCAAGGGACCCAGTACTTC. Translated, it gives CASSPSVPNQGTQYF. The chain recombines TRBV11-2 with TRBJ2-5; D uncertain. This CDR3 comprises 15 residues. CDR1 is SGHAT and CDR2 is FQNNGV in the germline V gene.

The chain joins TRBV28 to TRBJ1-4, with D unclear. V was cut by 6 bases and J by 5 bases, with 7 bases left in between. This CDR3 region has 12 residues. Germline V CDR1 and CDR2: MDHEN, SYDVKM. The CDR3 DNA reads TGTGCCAGCAGGATTACCAATGAAAAACTGTTTTTT. Protein product: CASRITNEKLFF.

The rearrangement joins TRBV2 to TRBJ1-2; D may be TRBD1 (5 bases). V lost 2 bases and J 2 bases, leaving 6 bases between the germline ends. The CDR3 covers 13 residues. Germline V lookup: CDR1 SNHLY, CDR2 FYNNEI. CDR3 bases: TGTGCCAGCAGTGAATGGGGGAACTATGGCTACACCTTC. Residues: CASSEWGNYGYTF.

This clone was counted a single time. This chain connects TRBV28 to TRBJ2-3, with 16 bases matching TRBD2. The germline V gene encodes CDR1 MDHEN and CDR2 SYDVKM. V was pared by 8 bases and J by 1 base, with 3 bases of the junction left unmatched. CDR3 length: 16 amino acids. CDR3 sequence reads: CASGTSGGGRTDTQYF. The CDR3 nucleotides are TGTGCCAGCGGGACTAGCGGGGGGGGACGCACAGATACGCAGTATTTT.

This clone has just a few counts. The chain joins TRBV5-4 to TRBJ2-7; TRBD2 matches 7 bases. The CDR3 spans 15 residues. The trim removed 4 bases at V and 4 bases at J, leaving 11 bases unmatched. CDR1 is SGHNT, CDR2 YYREEE, per germline (reference sequence). Here the CDR3 reads CASSRALGGLYEQYF. In DNA form, the CDR3 reads TGTGCCAGCAGCCGTGCCTTGGGAGGGTTGTACGAGCAGTACTTC.

The chain recombines TRBV18 with TRBJ1-4; D gene ambiguous. The CDR3 runs to 14 residues. Germline loops: CDR1 KGHSH, CDR2 LQKENI. V dropped 0 bases and J dropped 3 bases, with 5 bases sitting between them. DNA of the CDR3: TGTGCCAGCTCACCACCTTCCGCTAATGAAAAACTGTTTTTT. This sequence encodes CASSPPSANEKLFF.

A single count supports this clone. The genes are TRBV11-2 and TRBJ2-6; D is perhaps TRBD2 (6 bases). Germline lookup yields CDR1 SGHAT and CDR2 FQNNGV. V lost 8 bases, J lost 1 base, and 9 bases lay in between. The length of the CDR3 is 14 residues. CDR3 amino acids: CASSGGSGANVLTF. The CDR3, as DNA: TGTGCCAGCTCTGGGGGGTCTGGGGCCAACGTCCTGACTTTC. Full variable domain (rest looked up from reference TRBV11-2 and TRBJ2-6): EAGVAQSPRYKIIEKRQSVAFWCNPISGHATLYWYQQILGQGPKLLIQFQNNGVVDDSQLPKDRFSAERLKGVDSTLKIQPAKLEDSAVYLCASSGGSGANVLTFGAGSRLTVL.

This chain connects TRBV7-2 to TRBJ1-1, with D hard to call. The length of the CDR3 is 13 residues. Trimming stripped 3 bases from V and 1 base from J, with 6 bases between. CDR1 and CDR2 from the germline V gene are SGHTA and FQGNSA. Written as DNA, the CDR3 is TGTGCCAGCAGCTTTACAGAGAACACTGAAGCTTTCTTT. Translating gives CASSFTENTEAFF.

The genes are TRBV18 and TRBJ1-1; 10 bases align to TRBD1. V trimming: 1 base; J trimming: 5 bases; junction bases outside the gene matches: 19. The CDR3 loop spans 20 amino acids. Germline V CDR1 and CDR2: KGHSH, LQKENI. CDR3 loop: CASSPRVSRQGASAGTEAFF. The CDR3 region has the DNA TGTGCCAGCTCACCACGGGTATCACGACAGGGGGCATCGGCGGGGACTGAAGCTTTCTTT.

The chain combines TRBV6-5 with TRBJ2-5; TRBD2 is a possible D gene (6 bases). Per germline, CDR1 MNHEY and CDR2 SVGAGI. Trimming stripped 10 bases from V and 0 bases from J, with 9 bases between. CDR3 size: 12 residues. DNA of the CDR3: TGTGCCACCCGGGGGAACCAAGAGACCCAGTACTTC. Translated: CATRGNQETQYF.

This chain uses TRBV11-2 with TRBJ2-7, with D possibly being TRBD1 (6 bases). Trimming stripped 1 base from V and 1 base from J, with 14 bases between. CDR1 is SGHAT and CDR2 is FQNNGV in the germline V gene. The CDR3 runs 16 residues. This CDR3 is CASSLVATGGSYEQYF. DNA of the CDR3: TGTGCCAGCAGCTTAGTGGCGACAGGTGGATCCTACGAGCAGTACTTC.